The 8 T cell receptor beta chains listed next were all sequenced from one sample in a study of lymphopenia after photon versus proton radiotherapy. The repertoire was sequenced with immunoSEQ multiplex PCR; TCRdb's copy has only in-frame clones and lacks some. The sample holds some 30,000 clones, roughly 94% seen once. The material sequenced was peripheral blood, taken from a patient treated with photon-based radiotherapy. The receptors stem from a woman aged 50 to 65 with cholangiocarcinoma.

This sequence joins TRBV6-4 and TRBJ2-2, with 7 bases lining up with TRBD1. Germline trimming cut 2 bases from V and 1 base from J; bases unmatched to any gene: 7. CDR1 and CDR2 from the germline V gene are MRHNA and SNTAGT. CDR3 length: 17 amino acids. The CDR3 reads CASSDMERTGNTGELFF. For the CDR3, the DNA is TGTGCCAGCAGTGACATGGAAAGGACAGGGAACACCGGGGAGCTGTTTTTT.

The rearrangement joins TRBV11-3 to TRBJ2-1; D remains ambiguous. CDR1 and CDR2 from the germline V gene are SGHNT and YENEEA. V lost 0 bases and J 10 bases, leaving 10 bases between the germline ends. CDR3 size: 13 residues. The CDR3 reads CASSLDPVGEQFF. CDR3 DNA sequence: TGTGCCAGCAGCTTAGATCCCGTGGGGGAGCAGTTCTTC.

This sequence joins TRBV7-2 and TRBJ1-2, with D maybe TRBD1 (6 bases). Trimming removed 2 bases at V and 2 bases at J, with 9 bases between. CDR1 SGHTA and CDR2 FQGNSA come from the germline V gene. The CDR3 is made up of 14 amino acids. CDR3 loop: CASSLLGQNYGYTF. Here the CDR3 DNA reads TGTGCCAGCAGCTTACTCGGACAGAACTATGGCTACACCTTC.

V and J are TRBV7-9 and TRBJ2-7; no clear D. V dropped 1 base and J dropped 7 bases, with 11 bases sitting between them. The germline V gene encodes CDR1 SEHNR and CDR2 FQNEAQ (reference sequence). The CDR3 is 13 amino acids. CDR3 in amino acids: CASSLEKGQEQYF. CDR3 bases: TGTGCCAGCAGCTTAGAAAAGGGTCAAGAGCAGTACTTC.

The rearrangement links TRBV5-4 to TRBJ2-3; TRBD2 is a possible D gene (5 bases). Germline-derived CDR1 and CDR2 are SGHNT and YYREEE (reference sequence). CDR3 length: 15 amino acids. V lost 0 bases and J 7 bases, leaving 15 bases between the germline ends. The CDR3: CASSLAGLGKYTQYF. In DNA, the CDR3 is TGTGCCAGCAGCTTGGCCGGACTGGGCAAATATACGCAGTATTTT.

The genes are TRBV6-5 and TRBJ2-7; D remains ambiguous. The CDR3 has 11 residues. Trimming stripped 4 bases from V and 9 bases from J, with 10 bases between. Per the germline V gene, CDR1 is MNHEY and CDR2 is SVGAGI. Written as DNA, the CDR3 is TGTGCCAGCAGTTTTGCTTATGGGCAGTACTTC. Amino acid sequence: CASSFAYGQYF.

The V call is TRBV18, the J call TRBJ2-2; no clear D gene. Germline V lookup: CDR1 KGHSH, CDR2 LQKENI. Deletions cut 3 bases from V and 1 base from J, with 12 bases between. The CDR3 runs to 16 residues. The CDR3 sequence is CASSPFSSVNTGELFF. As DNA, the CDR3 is TGTGCCAGCTCACCGTTTTCCTCAGTGAACACCGGGGAGCTGTTTTTT.

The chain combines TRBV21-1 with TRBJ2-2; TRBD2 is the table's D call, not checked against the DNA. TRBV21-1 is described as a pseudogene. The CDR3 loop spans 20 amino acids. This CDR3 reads CASSNSVCELLRTGTGELFF. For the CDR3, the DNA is TGTGCCAGCAGCAATTCCGTTTGTGAGCTTTTGAGGACGGGGACCGGGGAGCTGTTTTTT.